Below are 30 T cell receptor beta chains sequenced from a single sample in a study of molecular identifiers for immune sequencing clone quantification. Each CDR3 protein gets one entry after TCRdb re-called the PCR reads with MiXCR. The sample has around 460,000 distinct CDR3 sequences, about 25% seen once. The sequenced sample was naive CD8+ T cells from blood, with Jurkat cell RNA spiked in. This sample's subset: FACS-sorted CD8+CD4-CCR7+CD45RA+ naive T cells. All receptors derive from a human donor in good health. Some libraries in this study had Jurkat cell RNA spiked in.

This clonotype appeared a few times. This chain joins TRBV9 and TRBJ2-3; D is perhaps TRBD2 (6 bases). The V gene's germline CDR1 is SGDLS and CDR2 YYNGEE. The V and J ends lost 0 bases and 1 base respectively, with 9 bases between them. The CDR3 covers 15 residues. The CDR3 loop is CASSVGASGTDTQYF. DNA of the CDR3: TGTGCCAGCAGCGTAGGGGCTAGCGGCACAGATACGCAGTATTTT.

As for this clonotype: This clone may be a read error of a much larger clone one base away. The chain couples TRBV15 to TRBJ1-5, with TRBD1 matching over 9 bases. The CDR3 has 14 amino acids. V lost 5 bases to trimming and J lost 5 bases; unmatched junction nucleotides: 4. CDR1 LNHNV and CDR2 YYDKDF come from the germline V gene (reference sequence). The CDR3 DNA follows: TGTGCCACCAGCGGGACAGGGTTCCATCAGCCCCAGCATTTT. Amino acids: CATSGTGFHQPQHF. Looking up the rest from reference TRBV15 and TRBJ1-5 gives the full variable domain: DAMVIQNPRYQVTQFGKPVTLSCSQTLNHNVMYWYQQKSSQAPKLLFHYYDKDFNNEADTPDNFQSRRPNTSFCFLDIRSPGLGDTAMYLCATSGTGFHQPQHFGDGTRLSIL.

There are many counts of this clonotype. V and J are TRBV29-1 and TRBJ2-7, with 9 bases fitting TRBD2. V dropped 1 base and J dropped 0; count of bases not matched to a gene: 1. This CDR3 comprises 14 residues. Germline loops: CDR1 SQVTM, CDR2 ANQGSEA. This CDR3 is CSVEGSGSSYEQYF. The CDR3 region has the DNA TGCAGCGTTGAAGGTAGCGGGAGCTCCTACGAGCAGTACTTC.

Regarding this clonotype: This could be a read error, since a much larger clone is one nucleotide away. The chain uses TRBV29-1 and TRBJ2-7; 8 nucleotides align to TRBD1. CDR1 and CDR2 from the germline V gene are SQVTM and ANQGSEA. The CDR3 consists of 13 residues. Unmatched junction bases numbered 7, after V lost 6 bases and J lost 3 bases. The CDR3 spells CSVGGQVNYEQYF. Here the CDR3 DNA reads TGCAGCGTGGGGGGACAGGTTAACTACGAGCAGTACTTC.

This clonotype occurred a few times. The V and J genes are TRBV19 and TRBJ2-2; possibly TRBD1 for D (5 bases). The length of the CDR3 is 14 residues. V was shortened by 3 bases and J by 4 bases, with 9 bases between the two germline ends. CDR1 LNHDA and CDR2 SQIVND come from the germline V gene (reference sequence). Written as DNA, the CDR3 is TGTGCCAGTAGTATCGGACAAAGCACCGGGGAGCTGTTTTTT. Protein product: CASSIGQSTGELFF.

The sample holds many counts of this clonotype. The V gene is TRBV9, the J gene TRBJ2-7, with D unclear. V lost 3 bases and J lost 5, with 9 bases in between. Germline V CDR1 and CDR2: SGDLS, YYNGEE. The CDR3 length is 12 residues. The CDR3 region has the DNA TGTGCCAGCAGCGACTTCAATGACGAGCAGTACTTC. Protein sequence: CASSDFNDEQYF.

The chain is built from TRBV6-2 or TRBV6-3 and TRBJ2-7; D not resolved. The V end lost 11 bases, the J end lost 1 base, and 18 bases lay between the germline ends. Germline CDR1 is MNHEY and CDR2 is SVGEGT. The length of the CDR3 is 14 residues. The CDR3 coding sequence is TGTGCCCGCGCCTCAGCCTTCGCTTCCTACGAGCAGTACTTC. It specifies CARASAFASYEQYF.

The table lists this clonotype with many counts. The chain links TRBV5-5 to TRBJ2-7, with D possibly being TRBD1 or TRBD2 (5 bases each). V dropped 1 base and J dropped 0 bases, with 8 bases sitting between them. CDR3 length: 14 amino acids. Germline V gene data show CDR1 as SGHKS and CDR2 as YYEKEE (reference sequence). CDR3 in amino acids: CASSLWGPSYEQYF. The DNA of the CDR3 is TGTGCCAGCAGCTTGTGGGGACCCTCCTACGAGCAGTACTTC.

As concerns this clonotype: It is likely a read error, because the conserved phenylalanine at the end of the CDR3 is missing. The chain recombines TRBV9 with TRBJ2-7; D is possibly TRBD2 (5 bases). The V end lost 3 bases, the J end lost 2 bases, and 12 bases lay between the germline ends. This CDR3 spans 14 amino acids. Germline assignment: CDR1 SGDLS and CDR2 YYNGEE. For the CDR3, the DNA is TGTGCCAGCAGCGGATCAGCGGAGGCCTACGAGCAGTACCTC. As protein: CASSGSAEAYEQYL.

The V gene is TRBV30, the J gene TRBJ1-1, with a possible D match to TRBD1 (5 bases). Trimming took 4 bases from V and 5 from J, leaving 17 bases between them. This CDR3 is 14 amino acids long. Per germline, CDR1 GTSNPN and CDR2 SVGIG (reference sequence). The CDR3 bases are TGTGCCTGGAACCCCGGGGGGTTTGGGACTGAAGCTTTCTTT. Encoded protein: CAWNPGGFGTEAFF.

The V call is TRBV3-1, the J call TRBJ2-5; D might be TRBD1 or TRBD2, each matching 5 bases. Germline loops: CDR1 LGHDT, CDR2 YNNKEL (reference sequence). The CDR3 runs 15 residues. Trimming pared 4 bases from V and 0 bases from J, leaving 12 bases between. The chain's CDR3 is CASSRGSTHQETQYF. The CDR3, as DNA: TGTGCCAGCAGCCGGGGGAGTACCCACCAAGAGACCCAGTACTTC.

This clonotype was seen a few times. This sequence joins TRBV7-6 and TRBJ2-1, with TRBD2 matching over 11 bases. Germline lookup yields CDR1 SGHVS and CDR2 FNYEAQ. V lost 2 bases and J lost 0; bases outside the gene matches: 12. The CDR3 length is 20 residues. The DNA of the CDR3 is TGTGCCAGCAGCTTATTAGTTGGGACTAGCGGTTCGAGCTCCTACAATGAGCAGTTCTTC. Its protein is CASSLLVGTSGSSSYNEQFF.

This clonotype has just a few counts. This chain links TRBV3-1 with TRBJ1-1, with 12 positions matching TRBD1. CDR3 length: 16 amino acids. The trim removed 4 bases at V and 5 bases at J, leaving 8 bases unmatched. The germline V gene encodes CDR1 LGHDT and CDR2 YNNKEL (reference sequence). CDR3 nucleotides: TGTGCCAGCAGCCCCCCGGGACAGGGGGCTTGGACTGAAGCTTTCTTT. Translated: CASSPPGQGAWTEAFF.

This clonotype has at least ten counts. The J gene is TRBJ2-6, the V gene TRBV4-3; tentatively, D is TRBD1 (6 bases). CDR1 is LGHNA and CDR2 is YSLEER in the germline V gene. The germline V and J ends were trimmed by 4 bases and 1 base, with 17 bases remaining between them. The CDR3 extends over 18 amino acids. The CDR3 loop reads CASSPQHRVDSGANVLTF. DNA of the CDR3: TGCGCCAGCAGCCCTCAACACAGGGTGGATTCTGGGGCCAACGTCCTGACTTTC.

This clonotype was found a few times. The CDR3 spells CASSPGLARIHEQYF. The CDR3 DNA reads as TGTGCCAGCAGCCCCGGACTAGCTCGGATTCACGAGCAGTACTTC. The genes are TRBV11-2 and TRBJ2-7; 8 bases agree with TRBD2. Germline CDR1 and CDR2: SGHAT and FQNNGV. Unmatched junction bases numbered 11, after V lost 5 bases and J lost 5 bases. The CDR3 extends over 15 amino acids.

The chain carries TRBV10-3 and TRBJ2-3, with D perhaps assigned TRBD1 or TRBD2 (5 bases each). Trimming pared 3 bases from V and 4 bases from J, leaving 11 bases between. The CDR3 consists of 14 residues. Germline V lookup: CDR1 ENHRY, CDR2 SYGVKD. CDR3 coding DNA: TGTGCCATCAGTGATAGGGACCAGTCAGATACGCAGTATTTT. Its protein is CAISDRDQSDTQYF.

Comments on this clonotype: Possible read error: a much larger clone is one base away. The genes are TRBV29-1 and TRBJ2-2; 11 bases align to TRBD2. This CDR3 region has 15 residues. CDR1 and CDR2 (germline): SQVTM, ANQGSEA. The CDR3 DNA is TGCAGCGTTAGACTAGCGGGATATAACACCGGGGCGCTGTTTTTT. Encoded protein: CSVRLAGYNTGALFF.

The rearrangement joins TRBV6-2 or TRBV6-3 to TRBJ1-4; TRBD1 is a possible D gene (6 bases). Looked up from germline, CDR1 is MNHEY and CDR2 is SVGEGT. The V gene lost 6 bases and the J gene lost 0 bases, with 11 bases spanning the gap. The CDR3 is 15 residues long. CDR3 DNA: TGTGCCAGCAGCAATCGACAGGCAACTAATGAAAAACTGTTTTTT. As protein: CASSNRQATNEKLFF.

This clonotype was observed a handful of times. This rearrangement joins TRBV9 to TRBJ2-5, with D possibly TRBD1 on 6 matching bases. This CDR3 contains 15 residues. Trimming left V 0 bases short and J 3 bases short, with 12 bases between. Germline CDR1 is SGDLS and CDR2 is YYNGEE. The CDR3 spells CASSVGFQGKETQYF. The CDR3 nucleotides are TGTGCCAGCAGCGTAGGTTTCCAGGGGAAAGAGACCCAGTACTTC.

The chain has TRBV14 and TRBJ2-7; D gene ambiguous. Trimming took 0 bases from V and 1 from J, leaving 7 bases between them. This CDR3 has 14 amino acids. CDR1 and CDR2 (germline): SGHDN, FVKESK. As DNA, the CDR3 is TGTGCCAGCAGCCAAGATTCCGATTCCTACGAGCAGTACTTC. It translates to CASSQDSDSYEQYF. The full variable domain, its missing parts supplied by reference TRBV14 and TRBJ2-7, is EAGVTQFPSHSVIEKGQTVTLRCDPISGHDNLYWYRRVMGKEIKFLLHFVKESKQDESGMPNNRFLAERTGGTYSTLKVQPAELEDSGVYFCASSQDSDSYEQYFGPGTRLTVT.

This clonotype was observed once. Possible read error: a much larger clone is one base away. The rearrangement joins TRBV6-6 to TRBJ2-7, with 7 bases aligning to TRBD1. Germline loops: CDR1 MNHNY, CDR2 SVGAGI (reference sequence). This CDR3 comprises 12 residues. For the CDR3, the DNA is TGTACCACCAGAGGGACAGTATACGAGCAGTACTTC. Its translation: CTTRGTVYEQYF.

Note on this clonotype: Lacking the conserved final phenylalanine or tryptophan, this CDR3 likely reflects a read error. The rearrangement links TRBV28 to TRBJ2-7, with a tentative D call TRBD2 (6 bases). CDR3 length: 14 residues. Trimming removed 5 bases from V and 2 bases from J, with 13 bases in between. Germline values: CDR1 MDHEN, CDR2 SYDVKM. In DNA form, the CDR3 reads TGTGCCAGCAGTCAAAAGCGGGCCCCCTACGAGCAGTACATC. It codes for CASSQKRAPYEQYI.

As concerns this clonotype: A much bigger clone sits one base away, suggesting this may be a read error. The J gene is TRBJ1-1, the V gene TRBV29-1, with D perhaps matching TRBD1 (6 bases). Germline CDR1 reads SQVTM; CDR2 reads ANQGSEA. The CDR3 length is 15 residues. DNA for the CDR3: TGCAGCGTTGAAGACTTTGGGACACTGAACACTGAAGCTATCTTT. It codes for CSVEDFGTLNTEAIF.

Note on this clonotype: This may stem from a read error, because a much larger clone lies one nucleotide away. The chain recombines TRBV5-1 with TRBJ2-3; TRBD1 matches 9 bases. CDR3 length equals 14 residues. From germline, CDR1 is SGHRS and CDR2 YFSETQ. Here the CDR3 reads CTSSLLGQGSTQYF. The CDR3, as DNA: TGCACCAGCAGCTTATTGGGACAGGGTTCTACGCAGTATTTT. The full variable domain, with the rest looked up from reference TRBV5-1 and TRBJ2-3, is KAGVTQTPRYLIKTRGQQVTLSCSPISGHRSVSWYQQTPGQGLQFLFEYFSETQRNKGNFPGRFSGRQFSNSRSEMNVSTLELGDSALYLCTSSLLGQGSTQYFGPGTRLTVL.

V usage is TRBV24-1 and J usage is TRBJ2-2; D is possibly TRBD2 (5 bases). The V end lost 10 bases, the J end lost 6 bases, and 14 bases lay between the germline ends. CDR3 length equals 13 residues. Per germline, CDR1 KGHDR and CDR2 SFDVKD. In nucleotides, the CDR3 is TGTGCCACTCAGAGAGGGTTCGCCGGGGAGCTGTTTTTT. Its protein product is CATQRGFAGELFF.

V is TRBV19 and J is TRBJ1-2, with 9 bases identical to TRBD1. From germline, CDR1 is LNHDA and CDR2 SQIVND (reference sequence). Trimming cost V 5 bases and J 0 bases; bases outside gene matches: 10. The CDR3 loop spans 17 amino acids. CDR3 region: CASSPDRGLTPNYGYTF. CDR3 DNA sequence: TGTGCCAGTAGTCCGGACAGGGGTTTAACACCTAACTATGGCTACACCTTC.

Worth noting for this clonotype: Germline is not matched at one junction end, which may reflect a read error. This chain uses TRBV13 with TRBJ2-6, with D possibly matching TRBD1 (5 bases). Looked up from germline, CDR1 is PRHDT and CDR2 is FYEKMQ (reference sequence). The CDR3 runs 15 residues. The CDR3 DNA follows: TGTGCCAGCAGCACCCCAGGGTTTGGGACCAACGTCCTGACTTTC. Amino acids: CASSTPGFGTNVLTF.

This clonotype occurred many times. This rearrangement joins TRBV9 to TRBJ2-7, with a tentative D call TRBD1 (5 bases). The V and J ends lost 5 bases and 2 bases respectively, with 17 bases between them. Looked up from germline, CDR1 is SGDLS and CDR2 is YYNGEE. This CDR3 is 15 amino acids long. The CDR3, as DNA: TGTGCCAGCAGTCCCCCAAGGGGTGGTACCTACGAGCAGTACTTC. This sequence encodes CASSPPRGGTYEQYF.

This clonotype appeared a few times. The chain carries TRBV19 and TRBJ2-3; D tentatively reads TRBD1 or TRBD2 (6 bases each). Germline V gives CDR1 LNHDA, CDR2 SQIVND (reference sequence). The CDR3 is made up of 15 amino acids. The V end was cut by 4 bases, the J end by 4 bases, with 15 bases between. In DNA form, the CDR3 reads TGTGCCAGTAGTACCCCGGGGGCGTTCGCAGATACGCAGTATTTT. Translating it yields CASSTPGAFADTQYF.

Comment on this clonotype: A read error is possible here, since a much larger clone lies one base away. V usage is TRBV2 and J usage is TRBJ2-3; the D is unclear. The J call is doubtful: the DNA matches TRBJ1-5 better. Germline V gives CDR1 SNHLY, CDR2 FYNNEI. The CDR3 consists of 10 residues. This chain's CDR3 is CASRSLSQHF. CDR3 DNA sequence: TGTGCCAGCCGCAGCCTCTCGCAGCATTTT.